This T cell receptor (beta chain) was identified during a study of control samples from healthy donors and cancer patients. Per the germline V gene, CDR1 is SGHAT and CDR2 is FQNNGV. Trimming removed 2 bases from V and 6 bases from J, with 13 bases in between. The CDR3 extends over 15 amino acids. Some clones are missing from TCRdb's copy, which holds only in-frame ones; the method was immunoSEQ multiplex PCR. The sample includes about 65,000 clones, 75% to 95% of them seen just once. Sequenced material: PBMCs. This clonotype was sampled from a woman aged 45-60 years with colorectal cancer. The V gene is TRBV11-2, the J gene TRBJ2-2; no clear D gene. The CDR3 sequence is CASSLSAPVAGELFF. As DNA, the CDR3 is TGTGCCAGCAGCTTATCGGCGCCGGTCGCCGGGGAGCTGTTTTTT.